This T cell receptor beta chain was sequenced during a study of blood T cell repertoires in COVID-19. Study-wide background: COVID-19 samples, acute and convalescent, were from the United States, Italy and Spain.

Authors' data handling: Using reference gene primer amplification, nucleated cell counts were estimated. Some clones are missing from TCRdb's copy, which holds only in-frame ones; the method was immunoSEQ multiplex PCR. The DNA gave D and trimming, while V, J and clone size come from that table. Of approximately 400,000 clones in the sample, more than 80% were seen once. The CDR3 has 13 amino acids. The germline V and J ends were trimmed by 6 bases and 4 bases, with 13 bases remaining between them. The germline V gene has CDR1 SQVTM and CDR2 ANQGSEA. The V gene is TRBV29-1, the J gene TRBJ1-3; weak D call: TRBD1 (6 bases). The sample taken for sequencing was peripheral blood. This clonotype was sampled from a man aged 35 to 55 with acute or convalescent COVID-19. CDR3 sequence reads: CSVAGVLGNTIYF. The CDR3 bases are TGCAGCGTGGCAGGGGTCTTAGGAAACACCATATATTTT.